The sequence of this TCR beta chain was determined in a study of blood T cell repertoires in COVID-19. At the level of the study: Sample material is recorded as cDNA or gDNA derived from T cells, B-cell-depleted T cells, or PBMCs.

Original data processing: By means of reference gene primer amplification, nucleated cell counts were estimated. The data were produced by immunoSEQ multiplex PCR, yet TCRdb's version contains in-frame clones alone and is incomplete. The V and J calls and the clone size are those of that table, but D and trimming were determined from the DNA. The sample records around 100,000 clones, less than 95% being singletons. The CDR3 runs to 12 residues. Germline V gene sequence: CDR1 LGHNA, CDR2 YNFKEQ. The V and J genes are TRBV4-2 and TRBJ2-7, with 12 bases fitting TRBD2. Sequencing was carried out using peripheral blood. This receptor was obtained from a man aged 45-65 years with acute or convalescent COVID-19. The CDR3 DNA reads as TGTTGGAGGACTAGCGGGACCTACGAGCAGTACTTC. Protein sequence: CWRTSGTYEQYF.